This entry lists 7 T cell receptor beta chains sequenced from one sample in a study of blood T cell repertoires in COVID-19. The protocol was immunoSEQ multiplex PCR, while the TCRdb copy is restricted to in-frame clones and leaves out a portion. The table has some 50,000 clones, around 81% seen once. Specimen: peripheral blood. These receptors were collected from a human donor in a cohort sampled during active COVID-19.

V usage is TRBV7-9 and J usage is TRBJ2-7; a possible D gene is TRBD1 (6 bases). Trimming cost V 4 bases and J 1 base, with 8 bases left between them. The CDR3 loop spans 13 amino acids. Germline CDR1 reads SEHNR; CDR2 reads FQNEAQ (reference sequence). The CDR3 here is CASSYGQSYEQYF. CDR3 nucleotide sequence: TGTGCCAGCAGCTACGGACAGTCCTACGAGCAGTACTTC.

This sequence joins TRBV7-8 and TRBJ2-7; 9 bases are a match to TRBD1. J was trimmed by 4 bases and V by 3 bases; bases with no gene match: 7. The CDR3 loop spans 15 amino acids. CDR1 and CDR2 (germline): SGHVS, FQNEAQ. The CDR3 DNA is TGTGCCAGCAGCTTTGCACAGGGGGCAGAGTACGAGCAGTACTTC. Encoded protein: CASSFAQGAEYEQYF. The full variable domain, its missing parts supplied by reference TRBV7-8 and TRBJ2-7, is GAGVSQSPRYKVAKRGQDVALRCDPISGHVSLFWYQQALGQGPEFLTYFQNEAQLDKSGLPSDRFFAERPEGSVSTLKIQRTQQEDSAVYLCASSFAQGAEYEQYFGPGTRLTVT.

This chain uses TRBV15 with TRBJ2-1; 9 bases fit TRBD2. CDR1 is LNHNV and CDR2 is YYDKDF in the germline V gene (reference sequence). CDR3 length: 15 amino acids. V lost 3 bases to trimming and J lost 2 bases; unmatched junction nucleotides: 2. This CDR3 reads CATSRTSGPYNEQFF. DNA of the CDR3: TGTGCCACCAGCAGGACTAGCGGACCCTACAATGAGCAGTTCTTC.

This rearrangement joins TRBV7-7 to TRBJ2-7, with a possible D match to TRBD1 (5 bases). Germline-derived CDR1 and CDR2 are SSHAT and FNYEAQ (reference sequence). Trimming removed 1 base at V and 5 bases at J, with 9 bases between. The CDR3 totals 13 residues. CDR3 sequence: CASSLVEGDEQYF. The CDR3 DNA sequence: TGTGCCAGCAGCTTAGTGGAAGGGGACGAGCAGTACTTC.

The chain combines TRBV4-1 with TRBJ1-5; D unclear. CDR3 length: 13 residues. Trimming removed 4 bases at V and 0 bases at J, with 4 bases between. Germline loops: CDR1 MGHRA, CDR2 YSYEKL. The CDR3 DNA is TGCGCCAGCAGCCCTAGTAGCAATCAGCCCCAGCATTTT. This sequence encodes CASSPSSNQPQHF.

This clone has just one count. The V call is TRBV19, the J call TRBJ2-1; TRBD1 might be the D (6 bases). CDR3 length equals 16 residues. The ends were cut back, 5 bases at V and 7 bases at J, with 21 bases in the middle. The germline gives CDR1 LNHDA, CDR2 SQIVND (reference sequence). CDR3 sequence (DNA): TGTGCCAGTAGTGTGCAGACCGGGACACTCTCTAATGAGCAGTTCTTC. This gives the protein CASSVQTGTLSNEQFF. The full variable domain, its missing parts supplied by reference TRBV19 and TRBJ2-1, is DGGITQSPKYLFRKEGQNVTLSCEQNLNHDAMYWYRQDPGQGLRLIYYSQIVNDFQKGDIAEGYSVSREKKESFPLTVTSAQKNPTAFYLCASSVQTGTLSNEQFFGPGTRLTVL.

The table lists this clone with many counts. The rearrangement uses TRBV2 and TRBJ1-1, with 7 bases lining up with TRBD1. This CDR3 contains 15 residues. J lost 4 bases, V lost 5 bases, and 10 bases had no gene match. Germline V lookup: CDR1 SNHLY, CDR2 FYNNEI. CDR3 sequence: CASSKWADRSTEAFF. In nucleotides, the CDR3 is TGTGCCAGCAGTAAATGGGCGGACAGGAGCACTGAAGCTTTCTTT.